The clone carrying this TCR beta chain was observed at least ten times. The identical CDR3 is also encoded by other nucleotide sequences in the sample. No patient received treatment before thyroid surgery. Looked up from germline, CDR1 is MDHEN and CDR2 is SYDVKM. V gave up 5 bases and J gave up 1 base; unmatched junction bases: 13. There are 18 residues in the CDR3. The sample comes from a study of metastatic and nonmetastatic thyroid tumors. Using MiXCR, TCRdb reanalyzed the PCR reads. Found here are more than 65,000 clones, 14% of them singletons; the top ten hold approximately 7%. The chain combines TRBV28 with TRBJ1-1; 10 bases agree with TRBD1. The sequenced sample consisted of blood. The sequence was collected from a male donor with papillary thyroid cancer or a benign thyroid nodule (not recorded which). Some clones in this sample may be carry-over from other donors' samples. The CDR3 here is CASSLPSGQGWTNTEAFF. CDR3 DNA sequence: TGTGCCAGCAGTCTCCCCTCGGGACAGGGGTGGACGAACACTGAAGCTTTCTTT.